Below are 3 T cell receptor beta chains sequenced from a single sample in a study of blood T cell repertoires in COVID-19. Measured with immunoSEQ multiplex PCR; TCRdb has only the in-frame clones, and not every one. The repertoire holds about 380,000 clones, with about 89% as singletons. Sequenced: PBMCs or T cells enriched from blood (not recorded which). Receptor source: a man aged 25 to 40 who had recovered from COVID-19.

As regards this clone: Other DNA sequences in this sample translate to the same CDR3. The V call is TRBV5-6, the J call TRBJ1-1; D gene ambiguous. V lost 0 bases and J 2 bases, leaving 8 bases between the germline ends. CDR1 SGHDT and CDR2 YYEEEE come from the germline V gene. The CDR3 has 14 residues. The CDR3 reads CASSLGQKNTEAFF. CDR3 bases: TGTGCCAGCAGCTTGGGTCAGAAAAACACTGAAGCTTTCTTT.

The V gene is TRBV6-5, the J gene TRBJ1-5; the D gene is possibly TRBD1 (6 bases). Germline CDR1 is MNHEY and CDR2 is SVGAGI. Trimming pared 5 bases from V and 3 bases from J, leaving 11 bases between. The CDR3 sequence is 14 residues long. In DNA form, the CDR3 reads TGTGCCAGCAGTAGGGCAGGGGCCAATCAGCCCCAGCATTTT. As protein: CASSRAGANQPQHF.

CDR3: CASSPLQGMSSGNTIYF. The CDR3 DNA reads TGTGCCAGCAGCCCTCTACAGGGGATGAGCTCTGGAAACACCATATATTTT. The chain carries TRBV6-2 or TRBV6-3 and TRBJ1-3, with TRBD1 matching 7 bases. This CDR3 spans 17 amino acids. CDR1 and CDR2 from the germline V gene are MNHEY and SVGEGT. V gave up 6 bases and J gave up 0 bases; unmatched junction bases: 11.